The clone carrying this T cell receptor (beta chain) was observed a handful of times. Extracted RNA was reverse transcribed, and the resulting cDNA served as sequencing template. Repertoires were generated with immunoSEQ multiplex PCR, while TCRdb's copy carries only in-frame clones and drops some. This sample yields some 120,000 clones, of which around 48% are seen a single time; under 12% belongs to the top ten. This sample is drawn from a study of CD8+ T cells in alopecia areata. V lost 6 bases and J 6 bases, leaving 16 bases between the germline ends. Germline assignment: CDR1 SGHAT and CDR2 FQNNGV. This CDR3 spans 14 amino acids.

The sample consisted of NKG2D-low CD8+ T cells sorted from blood. This chain links TRBV11-2 with TRBJ2-3; D unresolved. The TCR was taken from a human donor with alopecia areata. The CDR3 DNA sequence: TGTGCCAGCAGACCAGCACTGCCAGCGGATACGCAGTATTTT. It is translated as CASRPALPADTQYF.